This record concerns one T cell receptor beta chain sequence. The repertoire was sequenced with immunoSEQ multiplex PCR; TCRdb's copy has only in-frame clones and lacks some. Of some 210,000 clones detected, about 91% appear once; the ten largest clones hold approximately 1.8%. The data stem from a study of control samples from healthy donors and cancer patients. The germline CDR1 and CDR2 sequences are GTSNPN and SVGIG (reference sequence). The trim removed 2 bases at V and 3 bases at J, leaving 15 bases unmatched. The CDR3 spans 18 residues. This clonotype was sampled from a man aged 30 to 45 in good health. The sequencing sample was made of blood. The rearrangement joins TRBV30 to TRBJ2-7; 11 nucleotides align to TRBD2. In DNA, the CDR3 is TGTGCCTGGAGTCCTGGAAAAATAGCGGGGGGGTCATTCTACGAGCAGTACTTC. Translating gives CAWSPGKIAGGSFYEQYF.